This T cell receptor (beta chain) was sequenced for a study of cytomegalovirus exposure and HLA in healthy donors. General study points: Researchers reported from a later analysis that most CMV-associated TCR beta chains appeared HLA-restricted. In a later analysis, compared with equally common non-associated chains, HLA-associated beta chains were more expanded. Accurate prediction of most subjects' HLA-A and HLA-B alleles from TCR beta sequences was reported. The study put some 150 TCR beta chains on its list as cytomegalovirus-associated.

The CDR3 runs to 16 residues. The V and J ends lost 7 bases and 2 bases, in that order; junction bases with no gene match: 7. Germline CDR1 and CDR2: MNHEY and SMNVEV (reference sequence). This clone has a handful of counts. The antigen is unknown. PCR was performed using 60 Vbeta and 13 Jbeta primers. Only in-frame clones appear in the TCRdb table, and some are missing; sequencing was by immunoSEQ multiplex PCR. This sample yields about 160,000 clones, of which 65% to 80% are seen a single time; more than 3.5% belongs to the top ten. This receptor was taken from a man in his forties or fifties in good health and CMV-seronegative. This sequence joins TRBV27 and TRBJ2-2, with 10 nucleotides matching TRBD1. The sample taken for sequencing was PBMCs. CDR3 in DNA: TGTGCCAGCAAGGGGGACAGGGGACGTAACACCGGGGAGCTGTTTTTT. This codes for CASKGDRGRNTGELFF.